The rows below give T cell receptor beta chains drawn from one sample of a study of OX40 agonist ivuxolimab in advanced cancers. The table came from immunoSEQ multiplex PCR; TCRdb's copy has only in-frame clones and leaves some out. Found here are about 94,000 clones, roughly 84% of them singletons; the top ten hold around 0.3%. The sequencing used CD4+ or CD8+ T cells sorted from blood, collected in a trial of the OX40 agonist ivuxolimab. These receptors all stem from an adult with an advanced solid tumor such as melanoma, head and neck, liver or kidney cancer. CDR3s leave out the opening cysteine and the closing phenylalanine or tryptophan. A D gene is named only where the DNA matches it firmly.

d_call,v_call,j_call,cdr3_aa
.,TRBV6-5,TRBJ1-6,ASSYVRNYNSPLH
.,TRBV5-1,TRBJ2-3,ASSLALAVLYEDTQY
.,TRBV19,TRBJ1-6,ASSPRDTDNSPLH
.,TRBV7-2,TRBJ1-2,ASRGPSSTRTTRGYT
TRBD2,TRBV29-1,TRBJ2-1,SGILAGGRNEQF
TRBD2,TRBV9,TRBJ2-3,ASSPRTGLASTDTQY
TRBD1,TRBV7-9,TRBJ1-4,ASSYRQGTNEKLF
TRBD1,TRBV4-2,TRBJ2-7,ASSHGQAAYEQY
.,TRBV5-1,TRBJ1-1,ASSLALGARAEAF
TRBD1,TRBV15,TRBJ2-5,ATSDAGTGSPPSY
TRBD1,TRBV7-7,TRBJ2-5,ASSFARDRGRETQY
TRBD1,TRBV6-5,TRBJ1-1,ASSWGQGLNTEAF
.,TRBV7-2,TRBJ2-3,ASSFYGDTQY
TRBD1,TRBV5-1,TRBJ2-2,ASSSGGTGANTGELF
TRBD1,TRBV2,TRBJ1-2,ASSDRGGGYT
.,TRBV7-2,TRBJ2-6,ASSPWFQGPSGANVLT
.,TRBV5-1,TRBJ1-2,ASSPSSGFPDYGYT
.,TRBV11-2,TRBJ2-3,ASSPRGAETDTQY
TRBD1,TRBV7-6,TRBJ2-2,ASTSNRGLGTGELF
TRBD2,TRBV5-1,TRBJ2-2,ASSPAASGGAEELF
TRBD1,TRBV6-6,TRBJ2-3,ASNLGQGSGDTQY
TRBD2,TRBV7-2,TRBJ2-3,ASRGPGGGPGTQY
.,TRBV18,TRBJ2-7,ASSPGGSSYEQY